This T cell receptor (beta chain) was captured by sequencing in a study of blood T cell repertoires in COVID-19. In germline, CDR1 is SGHRS, CDR2 YFSETQ. The V and J ends lost 0 bases and 5 bases, in that order; junction bases with no gene match: 10. This CDR3 is 18 amino acids long. Data came from immunoSEQ multiplex PCR; TCRdb stores just in-frame clones and leaves some out. The sample lists around 400,000 clones; around 89% were seen once. The sequenced sample was peripheral blood. This TCR was sampled from a man aged 35 to 55 with acute or convalescent COVID-19. The chain uses TRBV5-1 and TRBJ2-2; the match to TRBD2 covers 10 bases. The CDR3 region has the DNA TGCGCCAGCAGCTTGGCCCAGCTAGCGGGAGTCAGGACCGGGGAGCTGTTTTTT. Protein product: CASSLAQLAGVRTGELFF.